This T cell receptor (beta chain) stems from a study of post-analysis software for immune sequencing data (dated by TCRdb to 2014 to 2015). With respect to the entire study: The recorded disease courses included relapsing-remitting, secondary progressive and progressive-relapsing multiple sclerosis, and some patients had no subtype annotation. Patient repertoires were compared against around 10 previously published healthy control repertoires from donors aged 6 to 25 years. A subset of samples was prepared in parallel using single-end sample barcoding, then pooled and co-amplified after Illumina adapter ligation. Broader findings and caveats from the paper: Roughly 5 TRBV segments, including TRBV5-6, TRBV5-1 and TRBV20-1, were significantly more frequent in patients than controls. The control group was slightly older than the multiple sclerosis patient group. Normalized Chao1 diversity was significantly lower in multiple sclerosis patients than controls, suggesting substantial peripheral T-cell clonal expansion. When samples were clustered directly using the F measure, samples prepared in the same batch co-clustered strongly, which prompted a batch-effect correction.

The library was made by PCR. For sequencing, an Illumina HiSeq 2500 was employed. To reduce PCR and sequencing biases, unique molecular identifiers were incorporated into the TCR beta cDNA libraries. Every 1 to 10 million input T cells yielded around 500,000 cDNA molecules, meaning each molecule approximated one T cell. The same protocol used for the earlier healthy control dataset was applied to prepare and sequence the patient libraries. Within a given batch, samples were prepared together, multiplexed and sequenced on the same HiSeq lane. As for how the authors treated the data: MIGEC was used to process the raw barcoded reads, and molecular identifier groups with only a single read were discarded before consensus assembly and CDR3 extraction. Clonotype tables were post-analysed with VDJtools, normalizing diversity by down-sampling all datasets to the smallest sample size. Repertoire overlap clustering matched CDR3 amino acid but not nucleotide sequences to correct batch-related cross-sample contamination. Starting from the raw public reads, TCRdb applied fastp trimming at Q25, assembled clones with MiXCR and retained in-frame beta chains. A single entry per CDR3 protein holds the most common genes and DNA from its merged rows. The V and J calls were determined by TCRdb, not by the authors. The sample contains 350,000 to 450,000 distinct CDR3 sequences, less than 40% of them found a single time. The ten largest clones represent over 10% of the sample.

To demonstrate the VDJtools post-analysis software, the study profiled TCR beta repertoires from the peripheral blood of 10 to 15 young patients with multiple sclerosis. The patients with multiple sclerosis were children and adolescents between about 6 and 15 years of age. About this clonotype: Its target antigen remains unknown. No base quality values were provided; no much bigger clone lies one nucleotide off.

Based on the germline V gene, the CDR1 and CDR2 sequences are SGHTA and FQGNSA. Clipping removes 4 bases from V and 3 bases from J, with 8 as the unmatched junction base count. The CDR3 spans 16 residues, from the cysteine through the phenylalanine. CDR3 DNA only is kept here, 48 bases in frame from base 1. The specimen sequenced was blood. The sequence was collected from a girl under 18 with multiple sclerosis. The V and J segments used are TRBV7-2 and TRBJ2-1; TRBD1 agrees with 8 junctional bases. The CDR3 amino acid sequence is: CASSSNPGTGYNEQFF. At the DNA level, the sequence is TGTGCCAGCAGCTCTAACCCGGGGACAGGCTACAATGAGCAGTTCTTC.